The rows below give T cell receptor beta chains drawn from one sample of a study of cytomegalovirus exposure and HLA in healthy donors. Sequencing was performed with immunoSEQ multiplex PCR; in TCRdb, only in-frame clones are kept and a portion is missing. Here the sample spans more than 140,000 clones, around 82% being singletons. Material: PBMCs. All receptors come from a man between 18 and 35 years old in good health and CMV-seropositive. Both conserved end residues are part of each CDR3. The order of the fields is clone size, D gene, J gene, V gene, CDR3 protein, CDR3 DNA. The D gene is left open where the match is weak. The listing skips clone size in some rows; elsewhere it reads once, few, many or a size class.

clone size: .; D gene: .; J gene: TRBJ2-2; V gene: TRBV28; CDR3 protein: CASSLRPRTYTGELFF; CDR3 DNA: TGTGCCAGCAGTCTCCGCCCACGGACTTACACCGGGGAGCTGTTTTTT
clone size: .; D gene: TRBD1; J gene: TRBJ1-2; V gene: TRBV6-1; CDR3 protein: CASRDDRGQGYTF; CDR3 DNA: TGTGCCAGCAGGGATGACAGGGGTCAAGGCTACACCTTC
clone size: .; D gene: TRBD2; J gene: TRBJ2-7; V gene: TRBV7-2; CDR3 protein: CASSPGLAGDGEQYF; CDR3 DNA: TGTGCCAGCAGCCCCGGACTAGCGGGAGATGGGGAGCAGTACTTC
clone size: .; D gene: .; J gene: TRBJ1-1; V gene: TRBV29-1; CDR3 protein: CSVDPTRGEAFF; CDR3 DNA: TGCAGCGTTGACCCGACGCGCGGTGAAGCTTTCTTT
clone size: .; D gene: .; J gene: TRBJ2-1; V gene: TRBV20-1; CDR3 protein: CRIAANEQFF; CDR3 DNA: TGCAGGATCGCGGCAAATGAGCAGTTCTTC
clone size: .; D gene: .; J gene: TRBJ1-3; V gene: TRBV6-5; CDR3 protein: CASSYTQGSGNTIYF; CDR3 DNA: TGTGCCAGCAGTTACACCCAGGGCTCTGGAAACACCATATATTTT
clone size: once; D gene: TRBD2; J gene: TRBJ2-7; V gene: TRBV19; CDR3 protein: CASSLTAGGGYEQYF; CDR3 DNA: TGTGCCAGTAGTCTCACTGCGGGAGGGGGCTACGAGCAGTACTTC
clone size: .; D gene: TRBD2; J gene: TRBJ2-7; V gene: TRBV14; CDR3 protein: CASSQVGDYTYEQYF; CDR3 DNA: TGTGCCAGCAGCCAGGTGGGGGACTATACCTACGAGCAGTACTTC
clone size: .; D gene: .; J gene: TRBJ1-3; V gene: TRBV5-4; CDR3 protein: CASSGRDSGNTIYF; CDR3 DNA: TGTGCCAGCAGCGGCCGGGACTCTGGAAACACCATATATTTT
clone size: .; D gene: .; J gene: TRBJ1-1; V gene: TRBV9; CDR3 protein: CASSVDREQNTEAFF; CDR3 DNA: TGTGCCAGCAGCGTAGACAGGGAACAGAACACTGAAGCTTTCTTT
clone size: .; D gene: .; J gene: TRBJ1-3; V gene: TRBV6-6; CDR3 protein: CASSAPSSGNTIYF; CDR3 DNA: TGTGCCAGCAGTGCCCCCAGCTCTGGAAACACCATATATTTT
clone size: .; D gene: .; J gene: TRBJ2-7; V gene: TRBV5-1; CDR3 protein: CASSVRDFLRDEQYF; CDR3 DNA: TGCGCCAGCAGCGTGCGGGACTTCCTTCGGGACGAGCAGTACTTC
clone size: once; D gene: .; J gene: TRBJ2-2; V gene: TRBV29-1; CDR3 protein: CSVEGGLTGELFF; CDR3 DNA: TGCAGCGTTGAAGGGGGGCTCACCGGGGAGCTGTTTTTT
clone size: .; D gene: .; J gene: TRBJ1-2; V gene: TRBV5-4; CDR3 protein: CASSFHRGGYGYTF; CDR3 DNA: TGTGCCAGCAGTTTTCATAGGGGGGGGTATGGCTACACCTTC
clone size: .; D gene: .; J gene: TRBJ1-2; V gene: TRBV6-5; CDR3 protein: CASSYSAGPTNYGYTF; CDR3 DNA: TGTGCCAGCAGTTACTCGGCTGGGCCGACTAACTATGGCTACACCTTC
clone size: .; D gene: TRBD1; J gene: TRBJ1-1; V gene: TRBV5-1; CDR3 protein: CASSWTGGKDTEAFF; CDR3 DNA: TGCGCCAGCAGCTGGACAGGGGGTAAGGACACTGAAGCTTTCTTT
clone size: .; D gene: .; J gene: TRBJ2-5; V gene: TRBV2; CDR3 protein: CASSADLIETQYF; CDR3 DNA: TGTGCCAGCAGTGCCGACTTGATCGAGACCCAGTACTTC
clone size: .; D gene: .; J gene: TRBJ1-2; V gene: TRBV29-1; CDR3 protein: CSVEDSRVSGYTF; CDR3 DNA: TGCAGCGTTGAAGATTCCAGGGTCTCTGGCTACACCTTC
clone size: few; D gene: .; J gene: TRBJ1-4; V gene: TRBV18; CDR3 protein: CASSPGGPVRRYEKLFF; CDR3 DNA: TGTGCCAGCTCACCAGGCGGGCCAGTAAGGAGATATGAAAAACTGTTTTTT
clone size: few; D gene: .; J gene: TRBJ1-2; V gene: TRBV28; CDR3 protein: CASSPRGYGYGYTF; CDR3 DNA: TGTGCCAGCAGTCCTAGGGGGTACGGCTATGGCTACACCTTC
clone size: .; D gene: TRBD1; J gene: TRBJ1-6; V gene: TRBV28; CDR3 protein: CASSLGQVRLNSPLHF; CDR3 DNA: TGTGCCAGCAGTTTGGGACAGGTCAGGTTGAATTCACCCCTCCACTTT
clone size: few; D gene: .; J gene: TRBJ2-7; V gene: TRBV18; CDR3 protein: CASSPPASYEQYF; CDR3 DNA: TGTGCCAGCTCACCACCGGCCTCCTACGAGCAGTACTTC
clone size: .; D gene: TRBD2; J gene: TRBJ2-7; V gene: TRBV10-1; CDR3 protein: CASSATGTSFNEQYF; CDR3 DNA: TGCGCCAGCAGTGCCACAGGGACTAGTTTCAACGAGCAGTACTTC
clone size: .; D gene: TRBD2; J gene: TRBJ2-7; V gene: TRBV2; CDR3 protein: CASDLADSYEQYF; CDR3 DNA: TGTGCCAGCGATCTAGCGGACTCCTACGAGCAGTACTTC
clone size: .; D gene: TRBD1; J gene: TRBJ2-7; V gene: TRBV29-1; CDR3 protein: CSVSGQVTYEQYF; CDR3 DNA: TGCAGCGTTTCGGGACAGGTAACCTACGAGCAGTACTTC
clone size: .; D gene: TRBD2; J gene: TRBJ2-1; V gene: TRBV11-2; CDR3 protein: CASSPQRLAASYNEQFF; CDR3 DNA: TGTGCCAGCAGCCCACAACGACTAGCGGCTTCTTACAATGAGCAGTTCTTC
clone size: .; D gene: .; J gene: TRBJ2-3; V gene: TRBV5-8; CDR3 protein: CASSGTRDKYF; CDR3 DNA: TGTGCCAGCAGCGGCACCCGGGACAAGTATTTT
clone size: .; D gene: .; J gene: TRBJ1-5; V gene: TRBV19; CDR3 protein: CASQIGGGSSNQPQHF; CDR3 DNA: TGTGCCAGCCAAATTGGCGGGGGTTCTAGCAATCAGCCCCAGCATTTT
clone size: .; D gene: TRBD1; J gene: TRBJ1-1; V gene: TRBV2; CDR3 protein: CASRNRGRLNTEAFF; CDR3 DNA: TGTGCCAGCAGAAACAGGGGCAGACTGAACACTGAAGCTTTCTTT
clone size: .; D gene: .; J gene: TRBJ2-2; V gene: TRBV7-8; CDR3 protein: CASSLVGRQGTGELFF; CDR3 DNA: TGTGCCAGCAGCTTAGTAGGCCGCCAGGGCACCGGGGAGCTGTTTTTT
clone size: .; D gene: .; J gene: TRBJ1-2; V gene: TRBV5-6; CDR3 protein: CASSFTGNYGYTF; CDR3 DNA: TGTGCCAGCAGCTTCACGGGGAACTATGGCTACACCTTC
clone size: .; D gene: .; J gene: TRBJ1-1; V gene: TRBV19; CDR3 protein: CASSAHLRSSNTEAFF; CDR3 DNA: TGTGCCAGTAGTGCCCACCTGAGGTCATCGAACACTGAAGCTTTCTTT
clone size: .; D gene: TRBD2; J gene: TRBJ2-1; V gene: TRBV2; CDR3 protein: CASGRTRANEQFF; CDR3 DNA: TGTGCCAGCGGGAGGACTAGGGCCAATGAGCAGTTCTTC
clone size: .; D gene: TRBD1; J gene: TRBJ1-5; V gene: TRBV2; CDR3 protein: CASSGTGQAYSNQPQHF; CDR3 DNA: TGTGCCAGCAGTGGTACGGGACAGGCATATAGCAATCAGCCCCAGCATTTT
clone size: .; D gene: .; J gene: TRBJ1-3; V gene: TRBV7-6; CDR3 protein: CASSQGLISGNTIYF; CDR3 DNA: TGTGCCAGCAGCCAAGGACTGATCTCTGGAAACACCATATATTTT
clone size: .; D gene: TRBD2; J gene: TRBJ2-1; V gene: TRBV28; CDR3 protein: CASSFPPSGSDSYNEQFF; CDR3 DNA: TGTGCCAGCAGTTTCCCACCCAGCGGGAGTGATTCCTACAATGAGCAGTTCTTC
clone size: .; D gene: .; J gene: TRBJ2-1; V gene: TRBV9; CDR3 protein: CASSGQGHEQFF; CDR3 DNA: TGTGCCAGCAGCGGGCAGGGGCATGAGCAGTTCTTC
clone size: .; D gene: TRBD2; J gene: TRBJ2-7; V gene: TRBV4-1; CDR3 protein: CASSQRKLAGAHEQYF; CDR3 DNA: TGCGCCAGCAGCCAAAGAAAACTAGCGGGAGCCCACGAGCAGTACTTC
clone size: .; D gene: .; J gene: TRBJ1-1; V gene: TRBV7-9; CDR3 protein: CASSPLRTEAFF; CDR3 DNA: TGTGCCAGCAGCCCTTTGCGGACTGAAGCTTTCTTT
clone size: .; D gene: TRBD1; J gene: TRBJ2-7; V gene: TRBV28; CDR3 protein: CASTGQGPYEQYF; CDR3 DNA: TGTGCCAGCACTGGACAGGGGCCCTACGAGCAGTACTTC
clone size: .; D gene: .; J gene: TRBJ1-6; V gene: TRBV6-1; CDR3 protein: CASSDGPSPLHF; CDR3 DNA: TGTGCCAGCAGTGATGGCCCTTCACCCCTCCACTTT
clone size: few; D gene: .; J gene: TRBJ2-5; V gene: TRBV6-1; CDR3 protein: CASTRTGLLRETQYF; CDR3 DNA: TGTGCCAGCACCCGAACCGGCCTACTAAGAGAGACCCAGTACTTC
clone size: .; D gene: .; J gene: TRBJ2-2; V gene: TRBV27; CDR3 protein: CASTNRAITGELFF; CDR3 DNA: TGTGCCAGCACAAACAGGGCGATCACCGGGGAGCTGTTTTTT
clone size: .; D gene: .; J gene: TRBJ2-7; V gene: TRBV1; CDR3 protein: CTSSPHRGYEQYF; CDR3 DNA: TGCACCAGCAGCCCTCACAGGGGCTACGAGCAGTACTTC
clone size: .; D gene: TRBD2; J gene: TRBJ2-7; V gene: TRBV28; CDR3 protein: CASSIGTSGSYEQYF; CDR3 DNA: TGTGCCAGCAGCATAGGGACTAGCGGCTCCTACGAGCAGTACTTC
clone size: .; D gene: TRBD2; J gene: TRBJ2-7; V gene: TRBV5-1; CDR3 protein: CASSLNLRTSGGSSYEQYF; CDR3 DNA: TGCGCCAGCAGCTTGAATCTTCGGACTAGCGGGGGGAGCTCCTACGAGCAGTACTTC
clone size: few; D gene: TRBD1; J gene: TRBJ2-7; V gene: TRBV28; CDR3 protein: CASSSGQGPHEQYF; CDR3 DNA: TGTGCCAGCAGTTCCGGACAGGGACCCCACGAGCAGTACTTC
clone size: few; D gene: .; J gene: TRBJ1-1; V gene: TRBV14; CDR3 protein: CASSQLGGNTEAFF; CDR3 DNA: TGTGCCAGCAGCCAACTCGGGGGGAACACTGAAGCTTTCTTT
clone size: .; D gene: .; J gene: TRBJ2-7; V gene: TRBV11-1; CDR3 protein: CASRPLIPTAYEQYF; CDR3 DNA: TGTGCCAGCAGACCACTTATTCCAACTGCCTACGAGCAGTACTTC